Sequencing of this T cell receptor beta chain was carried out in a study of T cell repertoires in cytomegalovirus infection. TCRdb called the reads again in MiXCR, with one record for every CDR3 protein. The table records approximately 730,000 distinct CDR3 sequences, roughly 28% of them present only once. On this clonotype: No antigen is known for it.

The germline CDR1 and CDR2 sequences are MNHGY and SAAAGT. The CDR3 has 16 amino acids. V was clipped by 2 bases and J by 1 base, with 14 bases between them. General study findings and limits: Frequencies of public TCR beta families were cumulated, and this identified carriers of CMV plus the relevant HLA.

Sequenced here: cultured CD8+ T cells from PBMCs, sampled from culture after CMV antigen stimulation. The receptor comes from a human donor in good health (CMV status not recorded). Some clones in this sample may be carry-over from other donors' samples. The chain carries TRBV6-8 and TRBJ1-1; D may be TRBD1 (6 bases). This CDR3 reads CASSYLGGYENTEAFF. In DNA form, the CDR3 reads TGTGCCAGCAGTTACCTGGGGGGCTACGAGAACACTGAAGCTTTCTTT.